This record covers a single TCR beta chain. Which antigen it targets is not known. Base qualities were left out, and no much larger clone turns up one base away. These data come from a study of identifying expanded T cells in peripheral blood (dated by TCRdb to between 2018 and 2021). Regarding the research as a whole: Four technical replicates, made by sequencing separate aliquots from the same pool of genomic DNA, were compared pairwise. The study at large found these results: Across all healthy-donor time intervals, the beta-binomial model significantly cut both the number of clones called differentially abundant and the false-positive rate. Across all healthy donors, variance in clone template counts between roughly 2-week samples was found to increase significantly with total template count. The authors expected that biological variance in healthy repertoires might rise further over much longer intervals, such as months to years. Between technical replicates the binomial model flagged roughly 1.1 differentially abundant clones, whereas over about two weeks the binomial model flagged about 15 and over approximately 4 weeks around 20.

The immunoSEQ Assay, which uses bias-controlled multiplex PCR amplification of genomic DNA, was used to profile TCRbeta CDR3 regions. Concerning the study's data processing: The absolute abundance of each unique TCRbeta CDR3 region was quantified after sequences were collapsed and filtered. Differential abundance was tested with two models: a binomial (Fisher-equivalent) model and a beta-binomial model that adds time-dependent variance fitted from healthy donors. Clones with fewer than 5 combined templates were removed, and differential abundance was called for clones with a Benjamini-Hochberg FDR below 0.01. In the beta-binomial model, variance was expressed as a function of the total template count across the two samples, in the form v = (b*log(k)+a)^2. Imported from immuneACCESS, the table was reduced by TCRdb to in-frame sequences with V and J called. These copies leave out some clones; in studies compared against another copy, an unresolved V gene accounts for under half, and the cause of the remainder is not known. The D gene and trimming were derived from the DNA, and the V and J assignments and clone size from that table. Across this sample there are about 97,000 clones, with around nine tenths seen only once. Of the sample, 17% falls within the top ten clones.

No immune events such as infections were documented for the healthy donors during the collection period. Time-dependent variance in a beta-binomial model of T-cell clone differential abundance was calibrated using healthy-donor blood repertoires as a training cohort. The training cohort comprised roughly ten healthy donors, 3 female and 7 male. The donors were between roughly 25 and 70 years old, with an average age of approximately 46 years. Whole blood was collected from each healthy donor at three time points spaced about 2 weeks apart and obtained from a commercial supplier. For immunosequencing, genomic DNA was extracted from unsorted whole blood. The germline V gene supplies CDR1 LGHNA and CDR2 YSLEER. The V end loses 1 base and the J end loses 3 bases, and a stretch of 13 bases separates them. The CDR3 holds 15 amino acids from the cysteine to the phenylalanine. The kept DNA is CDR3 alone, 45 bases in frame from the first base.

The chain uses TRBV4-3 and TRBJ2-7, with TRBD1 perhaps the D gene, on 6 matching bases. Sample: blood. This sequence originates from a person between 18 and 75 years old in good health. The CDR3 protein: CASSQGRTAHYEQYF. In nucleotide form, the sequence is TGCGCCAGCAGCCAAGGCCGGACAGCCCACTACGAGCAGTACTTC.